Listed below are T cell receptor beta chains from one sample, sequenced in a study of blood T cell repertoires in COVID-19. Produced via immunoSEQ multiplex PCR; TCRdb's table is partial and in-frame only. Here the sample spans about 280,000 clones, 86% being singletons. Specimen: peripheral blood. These TCRs come from a woman aged 25 to 39 who had recovered from COVID-19. Each CDR3 is given with its conserved first and last residue. The D gene is left open where the match is weak. Clone size is not always given. Where it is, it says once, few, many or a class for expanded clones.

clone_size	v_call	d_call	j_call	cdr3_nt	cdr3_aa
.	TRBV5-1	TRBD1	TRBJ2-3	TGCGCCAGCAGCGCGGGACAGGGGATAGATACGCAGTATTTT	CASSAGQGIDTQYF
once	TRBV29-1	.	TRBJ2-4	TGCAGCGTTGACGAACAGAACGCAAACATTCAGTACTTC	CSVDEQNANIQYF
.	TRBV7-8	TRBD1	TRBJ1-5	TGTGCCAGCAGCTTACAGGGGGCTATCAATCAGCCCCAGCATTTT	CASSLQGAINQPQHF
.	TRBV27	TRBD1	TRBJ2-7	TGTGCCAGCAGTCCGACAGGGGGGGAGAGCGAGCAGTACTTC	CASSPTGGESEQYF
.	TRBV6-5	.	TRBJ2-7	TGTGCCAGCACCCTTGGGGGGTCCTACGAGCAGTACTTC	CASTLGGSYEQYF
.	TRBV5-4	.	TRBJ2-1	TGTGCCAGCAGCCACAACAGGGGGGGAAGGAATGAGCAGTTCTTC	CASSHNRGGRNEQFF
.	TRBV7-2	TRBD2	TRBJ2-1	TGTGCCAGCAGCTTGTCTAGTAGCGGGGGCAAACCCTACAATGAGCAGTTCTTC	CASSLSSSGGKPYNEQFF
once	TRBV7-9	.	TRBJ2-7	TGTGCCAGCAGCCCCGGACAGAGTTCCTACGAGCAGTACTTC	CASSPGQSSYEQYF
.	TRBV4-2	TRBD1	TRBJ2-7	TGTGCCAGCAGCCAAGAACAGGGGGCCCCTCTGGCCTACGAGCAGTACTTC	CASSQEQGAPLAYEQYF
.	TRBV4-1	.	TRBJ1-2	TGCGCCAGCAGCCAAGTGGTTCCGGGGGGCGAATATGGCTACACCTTC	CASSQVVPGGEYGYTF
.	TRBV7-2	.	TRBJ2-1	TGTGCCAGCAGCCCGTACCGAAGACTAGTTGGGAATGAGCAGTTCTTC	CASSPYRRLVGNEQFF